The next 28 T cell receptor beta chains were all read from a single sample in a study of T cells expressing NK-cell markers (TCRdb year 2020). The library was obtained by 5' RACE. TCRdb shows the sequencer as Illumina HiSeq 2000. Reprocessed by TCRdb, the reads give a single entry per CDR3 protein sequence, without DNA. The sample's table lists a count of hundreds of thousands of distinct CDR3 sequences. The ten largest clonotypes hold 5.2% of the sample. The specimen sequenced was blood T cells: a sorted CD56 or NKG2C T cell subset, CD4+ or CD8+ T cells, or bulk PBMC T cells (not recorded which). All receptors derive from a man aged 18-69 years in good health.

J is TRBJ2-7 and V is TRBV10-3; there is no DNA to check the TCRdb D call of TRBD2. Germline loops: CDR1 ENHRY, CDR2 SYGVKD. This CDR3 contains 15 residues. CDR3 protein: CAIRRKDSGAYEQYF.

The rearrangement uses TRBV24-1 and TRBJ2-7; the D gene TCRdb calls, TRBD1, cannot be checked with no DNA. Germline V gene sequence: CDR1 KGHDR, CDR2 SFDVKD. The CDR3 totals 13 residues. CDR3 sequence reads: CATNWDRAYEQYF.

The rearrangement links TRBV2 to TRBJ1-2; TCRdb reports TRBD1, a call that lacks DNA to check it against. Per the germline V gene, CDR1 is SNHLY and CDR2 is FYNNEI. CDR3 length: 14 residues. The CDR3 spells CASSTKDRDHGYTF.

The chain recombines TRBV2 with TRBJ1-2. Germline CDR1 and CDR2: SNHLY and FYNNEI. This CDR3 is built from 13 residues. The CDR3 here is CASSPDDLYGYTF.

V gene TRBV4-2 combines with J gene TRBJ2-1; the D call from TCRdb, TRBD2, cannot be confirmed without DNA. The CDR3 has 15 residues. Germline V gene sequence: CDR1 LGHNA, CDR2 YNFKEQ. The CDR3: CASSARLAGEGEQFF.

The chain's CDR3 is CASRKQGAGDTQYF. V gene TRBV5-1 combines with J gene TRBJ2-3; as DNA is missing, the TRBD1 call by TCRdb cannot be tested. This CDR3 is built from 14 residues. CDR1 SGHRS and CDR2 YFSETQ come from the germline V gene.

The rearrangement joins TRBV7-9 to TRBJ1-2. This CDR3 spans 13 amino acids. Germline V CDR1 and CDR2: SEHNR, FQNEAQ (reference sequence). The CDR3 sequence: CASSLVRAIGYTF.

CDR3 residues: CASRSGTPLSDYGYTF. This chain links TRBV5-1 with TRBJ1-2; TCRdb names TRBD1, which stays unverified in the absence of DNA. This CDR3 is built from 16 residues. Germline V lookup: CDR1 SGHRS, CDR2 YFSETQ.

V is TRBV12-3 or TRBV12-4 and J is TRBJ2-3; TCRdb lists TRBD2, though no DNA is available to test this call. The length of the CDR3 is 15 residues. This chain's CDR3 is CASKVSGGYTDTQYF.

The genes are TRBV6-1 and TRBJ2-7; checking the TCRdb D call of TRBD2 is not possible without DNA. The CDR3 has 15 residues. Germline V lookup: CDR1 MNHNS, CDR2 SASEGT. CDR3 region: CASSPNSPRLYEQYF.

The V and J genes are TRBV6-1 and TRBJ2-5. The CDR3 totals 14 residues. Germline V gene data show CDR1 as MNHNS and CDR2 as SASEGT. The CDR3 spells CASSRTAWGETQYF.

The genes are TRBV15 and TRBJ1-4; TCRdb names TRBD1, which stays unverified in the absence of DNA. Germline lookup yields CDR1 LNHNV and CDR2 YYDKDF (reference sequence). The CDR3 loop spans 17 amino acids. The CDR3 here is CATSGGGHFATNEKLFF.

The V call is TRBV10-3, the J call TRBJ1-4; the D gene TCRdb calls, TRBD1, cannot be checked with no DNA. The CDR3 sequence is 13 residues long. Per germline, CDR1 ENHRY and CDR2 SYGVKD. The CDR3 spells CAIRPQGSEKLFF.

This rearrangement joins TRBV2 to TRBJ1-2. This CDR3 is built from 12 residues. Germline V gives CDR1 SNHLY, CDR2 FYNNEI. The CDR3 loop is CASSERRWGYTF. The whole variable domain, filled in from reference TRBV2 and TRBJ1-2, reads EPEVTQTPSHQVTQMGQEVILRCVPISNHLYFYWYRQILGQKVEFLVSFYNNEISEKSEIFDDQFSVERPDGSNFTLKIRSTKLEDSAMYFCASSERRWGYTFGSGTRLTVV.

V and J are TRBV2 and TRBJ2-7; there is no DNA to check the TCRdb D call of TRBD1. The germline CDR1 and CDR2 sequences are SNHLY and FYNNEI. This CDR3 contains 16 residues. CDR3 loop: CASSRDRETAIDEQYF.

This chain uses TRBV18 with TRBJ2-7; TCRdb reports TRBD2, a call that lacks DNA to check it against. The V gene's germline CDR1 is KGHSH and CDR2 LQKENI. This CDR3 has 16 residues. The CDR3 spells CASSPGGQTARYEQYF.

The chain employs TRBV7-2 and TRBJ2-2. The CDR3 has 15 residues. Germline CDR1 reads SGHTA; CDR2 reads FQGNSA. This CDR3 is CASESGATNTGELFF.

The V gene is TRBV7-2, the J gene TRBJ1-6; TCRdb designates TRBD1, a call that cannot be tested without DNA. CDR1 is SGHTA, CDR2 FQGNSA, per germline. The CDR3 is made up of 14 amino acids. Here the CDR3 reads CASSPDRSRSPLHF.

V gene TRBV6-1 combines with J gene TRBJ1-1; TCRdb names TRBD1, which stays unverified in the absence of DNA. CDR1 MNHNS and CDR2 SASEGT come from the germline V gene. The CDR3 runs 15 residues. The CDR3 sequence: CASSRKVQGHTEAFF.

The CDR3 protein is CASSLGTSGGMPDTQYF. The chain joins TRBV27 to TRBJ2-3; TCRdb returns TRBD2, unconfirmable since there is no DNA. CDR3 length: 17 amino acids. In germline, CDR1 is MNHEY, CDR2 SMNVEV (reference sequence).

The genes are TRBV11-1 and TRBJ1-1; TCRdb returns TRBD1, unconfirmable since there is no DNA. The germline gives CDR1 SGHAT, CDR2 FQDESV (reference sequence). The CDR3 loop spans 13 amino acids. CDR3 region: CASRYTGGTEAFF.

The chain has TRBV20-1 and TRBJ1-5. There are 16 residues in the CDR3. Germline V CDR1 and CDR2: DFQATT, SNEGSKA (reference sequence). The CDR3 reads CSASRGGRLSNQPQHF.

J is TRBJ2-7 and V is TRBV20-1; absent DNA, TCRdb's TRBD2 call cannot be checked. Germline V gene data show CDR1 as DFQATT and CDR2 as SNEGSKA (reference sequence). This CDR3 spans 14 amino acids. The CDR3 reads CSASAGGSAYEQYF.

The chain has TRBV15 and TRBJ1-1. The CDR3 runs to 16 residues. CDR1 and CDR2 (germline): LNHNV, YYDKDF (reference sequence). CDR3 protein: CATSRGAAAGNTEAFF. The full variable domain, its missing parts supplied by reference TRBV15 and TRBJ1-1, is DAMVIQNPRYQVTQFGKPVTLSCSQTLNHNVMYWYQQKSSQAPKLLFHYYDKDFNNEADTPDNFQSRRPNTSFCFLDIRSPGLGDTAMYLCATSRGAAAGNTEAFFGQGTRLTVV.

This rearrangement joins TRBV6-5 to TRBJ2-3; TCRdb's D call of TRBD2 is untestable without DNA. CDR3 length: 17 residues. Germline lookup yields CDR1 MNHEY and CDR2 SVGAGI. The CDR3 spells CASSLSFGLAGGDTQYF.

V is TRBV7-9 and J is TRBJ2-6. CDR1 and CDR2 from the germline V gene are SEHNR and FQNEAQ (reference sequence). The CDR3 runs 15 residues. CDR3 loop: CASGPLRSGANVLTF.

The chain recombines TRBV6-4 with TRBJ2-1; the D call from TCRdb, TRBD1, cannot be confirmed without DNA. CDR1 and CDR2 from the germline V gene are MRHNA and SNTAGT. The CDR3 has 12 amino acids. The CDR3 is CARSNRDNEQFF.

This sequence joins TRBV10-3 and TRBJ1-3; TCRdb reports TRBD1, a call that lacks DNA to check it against. Germline CDR1 and CDR2: ENHRY and SYGVKD. This CDR3 comprises 18 residues. The CDR3 is CAMPAARQGELTGNTIYF.